The 21 T cell receptor beta chains below were found in one sample sequenced in a study of blood T cell repertoires in COVID-19. Assay: immunoSEQ multiplex PCR; the TCRdb copy retains only in-frame clones and omits some. The sample consists of roughly 120,000 clones, approximately 90% of them appearing once. Sequences were obtained from peripheral blood. Receptors were obtained from a man in his fifties with COVID-19, enrolled during active disease.

The chain joins TRBV7-3 to TRBJ2-2; possible D gene TRBD2, 5 bases. The germline gives CDR1 SGHTA, CDR2 FQGTGA. Trimming took off 5 bases at V and 4 bases at J, with 17 bases between the two ends. This CDR3 has 16 residues. The CDR3 sequence: CASSPLRGRGTGELFF. CDR3 in DNA: TGTGCCAGCAGCCCGTTGCGAGGTCGGGGCACCGGGGAGCTGTTTTTT.

The V gene is TRBV7-9, the J gene TRBJ2-1; D might be TRBD2 (5 bases). The CDR3 covers 13 residues. V was clipped by 5 bases and J by 4 bases, with 9 bases between them. The germline V gene encodes CDR1 SEHNR and CDR2 FQNEAQ (reference sequence). CDR3 nucleotides: TGTGCCAGCAGCCACAGCGGTTACAATGAGCAGTTCTTC. Amino acid sequence: CASSHSGYNEQFF.

The chain combines TRBV6-2 or TRBV6-3 with TRBJ2-1, with 10 bases lining up with TRBD2. The CDR3 has 18 residues. The ends lost 4 bases at V and 5 bases at J; junction bases unmatched: 14. The germline gives CDR1 MNHEY, CDR2 SVGEGT. CDR3 residues: CASSSGRASGSRNNEQFF. CDR3 DNA: TGTGCCAGCAGTTCCGGACGGGCTAGCGGGAGTCGGAACAATGAGCAGTTCTTC.

This rearrangement joins TRBV7-8 to TRBJ2-3; D is perhaps TRBD1 (6 bases). Germline V CDR1 and CDR2: SGHVS, FQNEAQ. V was clipped by 5 bases and J by 5 bases, with 8 bases between them. This CDR3 has 12 residues. The chain's CDR3 is CASSLQGDTQYF. The CDR3 nucleotides are TGTGCCAGCAGCCTACAGGGAGATACGCAGTATTTT. Using reference TRBV7-8 and TRBJ2-3 for the parts outside the CDR3, the full variable domain is GAGVSQSPRYKVAKRGQDVALRCDPISGHVSLFWYQQALGQGPEFLTYFQNEAQLDKSGLPSDRFFAERPEGSVSTLKIQRTQQEDSAVYLCASSLQGDTQYFGPGTRLTVL.

The chain joins TRBV30 to TRBJ2-7, with TRBD2 identical over 7 bases. CDR3 size: 13 residues. Trimming removed 3 bases from V and 4 bases from J; junction bases left unmatched: 6. CDR1 is GTSNPN and CDR2 is SVGIG in the germline V gene (reference sequence). CDR3 in amino acids: CAWSPGLKYEQYF. DNA of the CDR3: TGTGCCTGGAGCCCGGGACTAAAATACGAGCAGTACTTC.

The chain recombines TRBV28 with TRBJ1-2, with D possibly matching TRBD1 (6 bases). V lost 8 bases and J 5 bases, leaving 18 bases between the germline ends. This CDR3 has 14 residues. From germline, CDR1 is MDHEN and CDR2 SYDVKM. The CDR3 nucleotides are TGTGCCAGCCGTAGGGACACGAAGATATATGGCTACACCTTC. It specifies CASRRDTKIYGYTF.

The chain joins TRBV28 to TRBJ1-5, with TRBD1 matching over 7 bases. CDR1 is MDHEN, CDR2 SYDVKM, per germline. V was clipped by 2 bases and J by 5 bases; unmatched bases: 3. The length of the CDR3 is 14 residues. CDR3 sequence: CASSLGTAYQPQHF. CDR3 DNA sequence: TGTGCCAGCAGTTTAGGGACAGCTTATCAGCCCCAGCATTTT.

J is TRBJ1-3 and V is TRBV3-1 (or the pseudogene TRBV3-2), with D maybe TRBD1 (5 bases). The CDR3 is 16 amino acids. The V and J ends lost 2 bases and 4 bases respectively, with 15 bases between them. In germline, CDR1 is LGHDT, CDR2 YNNKEL (reference sequence). The CDR3 protein is CASSQNPPGDGNTIYF. In DNA, the CDR3 is TGTGCCAGCAGCCAAAACCCGCCGGGGGACGGAAACACCATATATTTT.

The genes are TRBV18 and TRBJ2-1; 12 bases are shared with TRBD2. This CDR3 comprises 16 residues. The germline V gene encodes CDR1 KGHSH and CDR2 LQKENI. Trimming cost V 6 bases and J 0 bases; bases outside gene matches: 3. The chain's CDR3 is CASSRLAGDSYNEQFF. The DNA for the CDR3 is TGTGCCAGCTCCAGACTAGCGGGGGACTCCTACAATGAGCAGTTCTTC.

The V and J genes are TRBV6-5 and TRBJ2-5; 7 bases are a match to TRBD2. The V gene's germline CDR1 is MNHEY and CDR2 SVGAGI. J gave up 1 base and V 0 bases, and 5 bases lay outside the gene matches. The CDR3 has 16 amino acids. CDR3 bases: TGTGCCAGCAGTTACTCGGCTAGCGGTTTCCAAGAGACCCAGTACTTC. Protein sequence: CASSYSASGFQETQYF.

The chain combines TRBV6-5 with TRBJ2-7, with TRBD1 matching 9 bases. CDR1 MNHEY and CDR2 SVGAGI come from the germline V gene. V lost 0 bases, J lost 5 bases, and 2 bases stayed unmatched. CDR3 length: 14 residues. Written as DNA, the CDR3 is TGTGCCAGCAGTTACTCGGGACAGGGCCACGAGCAGTACTTC. Its translation is CASSYSGQGHEQYF.

V and J are TRBV5-5 and TRBJ1-4; D gene ambiguous. V was trimmed by 0 bases and J by 0 bases, leaving 6 bases between them. The germline V gene has CDR1 SGHKS and CDR2 YYEKEE (reference sequence). The CDR3 spans 15 residues. The CDR3 is CASSLVGTTNEKLFF. The CDR3 nucleotides read TGTGCCAGCAGCTTGGTCGGGACAACTAATGAAAAACTGTTTTTT.

CDR3 coding DNA: TGTGCCAGCAGCCTCACTACCTACGAGCAGTACTTC. It yields the protein CASSLTTYEQYF. The chain uses TRBV7-2 and TRBJ2-7; D remains ambiguous. Per the germline V gene, CDR1 is SGHTA and CDR2 is FQGNSA. V dropped 5 bases and J dropped 2 bases, with 7 bases sitting between them. The length of the CDR3 is 12 residues.

The chain joins TRBV6-5 to TRBJ1-1; D gene uncertain. V was cut by 3 bases and J by 5 bases, with 10 bases left in between. The length of the CDR3 is 13 residues. CDR1 is MNHEY and CDR2 is SVGAGI in the germline V gene. CDR3 coding DNA: TGTGCCAGCAGTTATACAGCTGAGACTGAAGCTTTCTTT. It encodes CASSYTAETEAFF.

This chain joins TRBV7-9 and TRBJ1-4; 8 bases are a match to TRBD1. V trimming: 4 bases; J trimming: 3 bases; junction bases outside the gene matches: 10. Per germline, CDR1 SEHNR and CDR2 FQNEAQ (reference sequence). The CDR3 contains 17 residues. The CDR3 bases are TGTGCCAGCAGCTCCGGATTTACAGGGGGTTCTAATGAAAAACTGTTTTTT. Its translation is CASSSGFTGGSNEKLFF.

This clone was seen only a few times. This sequence joins TRBV12-3 or TRBV12-4 and TRBJ1-1; 7 bases map to TRBD1. The V gene end was trimmed by 2 bases and the J gene end by 12 bases; junction bases not matched to a gene: 9. The CDR3 is made up of 13 amino acids. The chain's CDR3 is CASSLRQGGATFF. The CDR3, as DNA: TGTGCCAGCAGTTTAAGACAGGGTGGGGCTACTTTCTTT.

V and J are TRBV20-1 and TRBJ2-2; possible D gene TRBD1, 6 bases. From germline, CDR1 is DFQATT and CDR2 SNEGSKA (reference sequence). This CDR3 is 13 amino acids long. V lost 3 bases to trimming and J lost 7 bases, with 12 bases between them. In nucleotides, the CDR3 is TGCAGTGCTAGTAGGATCAGGGGCGGGGAGCTGTTTTTT. Its protein is CSASRIRGGELFF.

The rearrangement links TRBV29-1 to TRBJ2-5; TRBD1 matches at 8 bases. The CDR3 runs to 13 residues. CDR1 SQVTM and CDR2 ANQGSEA come from the germline V gene. After removal of 5 bases from V and 1 base from J, the junction contained 3 bases not matched to a gene. CDR3 region: CSVWTGLQETQYF. DNA of the CDR3: TGCAGCGTTTGGACAGGGCTCCAAGAGACCCAGTACTTC.

V and J are TRBV7-2 and TRBJ2-7; 8 bases align to TRBD1. Germline lookup yields CDR1 SGHTA and CDR2 FQGNSA. The CDR3 loop spans 16 amino acids. V lost 3 bases to trimming and J lost 2 bases; unmatched junction nucleotides: 9. CDR3 loop: CASSFAEGTGTYEQYF. The CDR3 DNA reads as TGTGCCAGCAGCTTCGCAGAGGGGACAGGCACCTACGAGCAGTACTTC.

CDR3 nucleotide sequence: TGTGCCACCCAGGGACAGTTACAAGAGACCCAGTACTTC. Translation: CATQGQLQETQYF. The chain is built from TRBV2 and TRBJ2-5, with 7 nucleotides matching TRBD1. The germline gives CDR1 SNHLY, CDR2 FYNNEI. Unmatched junction bases numbered 7, after V lost 10 bases and J lost 2 bases. This CDR3 is built from 13 residues.

The chain recombines TRBV5-1 with TRBJ1-1; D remains ambiguous. Trimming took off 0 bases at V and 3 bases at J, with 6 bases between the two ends. Germline-derived CDR1 and CDR2 are SGHRS and YFSETQ. The CDR3 contains 13 residues. The CDR3 sequence: CASSLASYTEAFF. The CDR3 bases are TGCGCCAGCAGCTTGGCCTCCTACACTGAAGCTTTCTTT.